One and the same sample provided the 18 T cell receptor beta chains below, sequenced in a study of T cell repertoires in cytomegalovirus infection. Each CDR3 protein gets one entry after TCRdb re-called the reads with MiXCR. The sample lists a few hundred thousand distinct CDR3 sequences; around 15% were seen once. The source material was CD8+ T cells from PBMCs. Receptor source: a human donor in good health (CMV status not recorded). Some clones in this sample may be carry-over from other donors' samples.

This clonotype turned up a few times. The chain employs TRBV12-3 or TRBV12-4 and TRBJ2-1; a weak D match, TRBD1 (6 bases). The CDR3 length is 17 residues. V gave up 3 bases and J gave up 7 bases, with 22 bases separating them. As DNA, the CDR3 is TGTGCCAGCAGTTTCGCCCTCACAGAGGGGGTTGATAATGAGCAGTTCTTC. As protein: CASSFALTEGVDNEQFF.

The chain recombines TRBV7-4 with TRBJ2-1; D could derive from TRBD1 or TRBD2 (5 bases each). The CDR3 runs to 16 residues. Germline CDR1 is SGHVT and CDR2 is SQSDAQ. The V end lost 4 bases, the J end lost 3 bases, and 16 bases lay between the germline ends. The CDR3 coding sequence is TGTGCCAGCAGCTCCTCGGGGCAGGGCGTCTACAATGAGCAGTTCTTC. This gives the protein CASSSSGQGVYNEQFF.

The chain combines TRBV20-1 with TRBJ1-1; D is perhaps TRBD1 (5 bases). Per the germline V gene, CDR1 is DFQATT and CDR2 is SNEGSKA (reference sequence). The length of the CDR3 is 13 residues. V lost 1 base and J lost 0, with 6 bases in between. CDR3 sequence reads: CSARAGLNTEAFF. The CDR3 DNA follows: TGCAGTGCTAGAGCGGGACTGAACACTGAAGCTTTCTTT.

V gene TRBV20-1 combines with J gene TRBJ2-7, with D unresolved. This CDR3 region has 14 residues. Trimming took off 5 bases at V and 5 bases at J, with 19 bases between the two ends. Germline CDR1 and CDR2: DFQATT and SNEGSKA (reference sequence). CDR3 nucleotide sequence: TGCAGTGCTGAGCCCTCAGGTGAAGGGCACGAGCAGTACTTC. Its protein product is CSAEPSGEGHEQYF.

There are many counts of this clonotype. This chain connects TRBV28 to TRBJ2-1; 9 nucleotides align to TRBD1. Germline V gene lookup returns CDR1 MDHEN and CDR2 SYDVKM. V was clipped by 5 bases and J by 6 bases; unmatched bases: 5. The CDR3 extends over 14 amino acids. CDR3 region: CASSTGGVGNEQFF. CDR3 coding DNA: TGTGCCAGCAGTACAGGGGGCGTGGGCAATGAGCAGTTCTTC.

This clonotype was observed a handful of times. V and J are TRBV6-6 and TRBJ1-6; D gene ambiguous. V was cut by 7 bases and J by 0 bases, with 7 bases left in between. CDR1 and CDR2 (germline): MNHNY, SVGAGI (reference sequence). The CDR3 has 14 amino acids. In DNA form, the CDR3 reads TGTGCCAGCATAGGGTCCTCCTATAATTCACCCCTCCACTTT. This gives the protein CASIGSSYNSPLHF.

This chain joins TRBV20-1 and TRBJ1-1; the D is unclear. Per the germline V gene, CDR1 is DFQATT and CDR2 is SNEGSKA (reference sequence). The CDR3 is 13 residues long. The ends were cut back, 0 bases at V and 8 bases at J, with 13 bases in the middle. As DNA, the CDR3 is TGCAGTGCTAGAGACAGCTTTGAGGTGGAAGCTTTCTTT. Translation: CSARDSFEVEAFF.

Of note for this clonotype: A much larger clone sits a single nucleotide away, making a read error possible. This chain joins TRBV7-9 and TRBJ2-7; D unclear. The CDR3 extends over 12 amino acids. Per germline, CDR1 SEHNR and CDR2 FQNEAQ (reference sequence). Trimming shortened V by 1 base and J by 5 bases, and 6 bases separated the two germline ends. The CDR3 region has the DNA TGTGCCAGCAGCTTAGTGGTGGACGAGCAGTACTTC. Residues: CASSLVVDEQYF. The full variable domain, in which reference TRBV7-9 and TRBJ2-7 provide the parts outside the CDR3, is DTGVSQNPRHKITKRGQNVTFRCDPISEHNRLYWYRQTLGQGPEFLTYFQNEAQLEKSRLLSDRFSAERPKGSFSTLEIQRTEQGDSAMYLCASSLVVDEQYFGPGTRLTVT.

In this sample, this clonotype turned up many times. This sequence joins TRBV7-8 and TRBJ2-7, with D perhaps being TRBD1 or TRBD2 (5 bases each). The CDR3 contains 12 residues. Looked up from germline, CDR1 is SGHVS and CDR2 is FQNEAQ. Trimming stripped 3 bases from V and 6 bases from J, with 9 bases between. The CDR3 here is CASSFMGREQYF. The CDR3 DNA reads as TGTGCCAGCAGCTTTATGGGACGCGAGCAGTACTTC.

This clonotype was seen many times. The chain couples TRBV10-3 to TRBJ1-3; a possible D gene is TRBD1 (5 bases). CDR1 and CDR2 from the germline V gene are ENHRY and SYGVKD. V lost 8 bases to trimming and J lost 1 base, with 12 bases between them. The CDR3 extends over 14 amino acids. CDR3 sequence: CAIGDSLSGNTIYF. The CDR3 DNA is TGTGCCATCGGAGACAGCCTATCTGGAAACACCATATATTTT.

This clonotype was counted many times. This rearrangement joins TRBV7-6 to TRBJ2-5, with 8 positions matching TRBD2. J gave up 1 base and V 1 base, and 5 bases lay outside the gene matches. CDR1 SGHVS and CDR2 FNYEAQ come from the germline V gene. This CDR3 is 16 amino acids long. CDR3 coding DNA: TGTGCCAGCAGCTTAGTCGGGGGGGAGTTCCAAGAGACCCAGTACTTC. Translation: CASSLVGGEFQETQYF.

This clonotype was detected a few times. This chain joins TRBV5-1 and TRBJ2-1; 12 positions match TRBD2. V lost 3 bases and J lost 2; bases outside the gene matches: 9. This CDR3 comprises 18 residues. Germline CDR1 reads SGHRS; CDR2 reads YFSETQ. The DNA of the CDR3 is TGCGCCAGCAGCTGGAGGCTAGCGGGGGGGAGCGCCTACAATGAGCAGTTCTTC. As protein: CASSWRLAGGSAYNEQFF.

As for this clonotype: Since a much larger clone is just one base distant, this may be a read error. The chain is built from TRBV7-2 and TRBJ2-1, with D uncertain. V was shortened by 5 bases and J by 0 bases, with 17 bases between the two germline ends. Germline V gene lookup returns CDR1 SGHTA and CDR2 FQGNSA. This CDR3 has 17 amino acids. The CDR3, as DNA: TGTGCCAGCAGCCAACACAGTGGGCCAAGCTCCTACAATGAGCAGTTCTTC. This encodes CASSQHSGPSSYNEQFF.

Many counts were recorded for this clonotype. The V call is TRBV7-2, the J call TRBJ1-5, with no clear D. This CDR3 comprises 16 residues. Germline CDR1 is SGHTA and CDR2 is FQGNSA. The ends were cut back, 5 bases at V and 3 bases at J, with 17 bases in the middle. In nucleotides, the CDR3 is TGTGCCAGCAGCCCCCTATCCCGGACGGTCAATCAGCCCCAGCATTTT. Its protein is CASSPLSRTVNQPQHF.

This clonotype was observed at least ten times. The chain links TRBV7-8 to TRBJ2-3, with a tentative D call TRBD2 (5 bases). The CDR3 has 18 residues. Trimming took off 4 bases at V and 1 base at J, with 21 bases between the two ends. Germline V gene data show CDR1 as SGHVS and CDR2 as FQNEAQ. CDR3 sequence reads: CASSYITARAGGTDTQYF. DNA of the CDR3: TGTGCCAGCAGCTATATTACCGCGCGGGCCGGGGGCACAGATACGCAGTATTTT.

The chain carries TRBV3-1 and TRBJ2-1, with 8 bases matching TRBD1. The trim removed 3 bases at V and 7 bases at J, leaving 5 bases unmatched. Germline V gene sequence: CDR1 LGHDT, CDR2 YNNKEL (reference sequence). CDR3 length: 14 amino acids. The chain's CDR3 is CASSQGRGLNEQFF. DNA of the CDR3: TGTGCCAGCAGCCAGGGCAGGGGGCTGAATGAGCAGTTCTTC.

This clonotype was picked up a small number of times. This sequence joins TRBV19 and TRBJ2-1; weak D call: TRBD1 (5 bases). The V and J ends lost 6 bases and 8 bases respectively, with 17 bases between them. Germline-derived CDR1 and CDR2 are LNHDA and SQIVND (reference sequence). The CDR3 spans 14 residues. DNA of the CDR3: TGTGCCAGTAGAGACAGCGAAAAAAGCCATGAGCAGTTCTTC. This translates into CASRDSEKSHEQFF.

This clonotype appeared many times. The V gene is TRBV7-9, the J gene TRBJ2-5; D may be TRBD1 or TRBD2 (5 bases each). Germline V gives CDR1 SEHNR, CDR2 FQNEAQ (reference sequence). The CDR3 is 17 amino acids. Trimming stripped 1 base from V and 5 bases from J, with 20 bases between. In DNA, the CDR3 is TGTGCCAGCAGCTTAGGCCAGGGACCCGTTCTCGCGGAGACCCAGTACTTC. Residues: CASSLGQGPVLAETQYF.